The rows below give T cell receptor beta chains drawn from one sample of a study of T-cell memory formation after mild COVID-19. TCRdb called the 5' RACE reads again in MiXCR, with one record for every CDR3 protein. In the table there are tens of thousands of distinct CDR3 sequences, around a quarter of which are singletons. The material sequenced was PBMCs or a T cell subset sorted from them (not recorded which). Every receptor here comes from a man aged 18 to 30 who had mild COVID-19 (a few samples of this study predate the infection). Cell type and time point are not known. CDR3s include the opening cysteine and the closing phenylalanine or tryptophan. The D gene is left open where the match is weak. Rows may omit the clone size; those that give it use once, few, many or a size class.

abundance: few; d_gene: -; j_gene: TRBJ2-5; v_gene: TRBV4-1; CDR3aa: CASSQAHSAPQETQYF; CDR3nt: TGCGCCAGCAGCCAAGCTCATTCCGCCCCGCAAGAGACCCAGTACTTC
abundance: -; d_gene: -; j_gene: TRBJ2-7; v_gene: TRBV3-1; CDR3aa: CASSPSPVSKQYF; CDR3nt: TGTGCCAGCAGCCCTAGCCCTGTCAGCAAGCAGTACTTC
abundance: -; d_gene: -; j_gene: TRBJ2-1; v_gene: TRBV24-1; CDR3aa: CATSDSGTDHNEQFF; CDR3nt: TGTGCCACCAGTGATTCCGGGACCGATCACAATGAGCAGTTCTTC
abundance: -; d_gene: -; j_gene: TRBJ2-7; v_gene: TRBV29-1; CDR3aa: CSVVQGYEQYF; CDR3nt: TGCAGCGTTGTTCAAGGGTACGAGCAGTACTTC
abundance: -; d_gene: -; j_gene: TRBJ2-1; v_gene: TRBV12-3/TRBV12-4; CDR3aa: CASSPGRVDNEQFF; CDR3nt: TGTGCCAGCAGCCCCGGGCGGGTCGACAATGAGCAGTTCTTC
abundance: -; d_gene: -; j_gene: TRBJ1-1; v_gene: TRBV5-1; CDR3aa: CASSLVALGGTEAFF; CDR3nt: TGCGCCAGCAGCTTGGTCGCACTCGGTGGCACTGAAGCTTTCTTT
abundance: once; d_gene: -; j_gene: TRBJ2-3; v_gene: TRBV10-3; CDR3aa: CAISHGQLSTDTQYF; CDR3nt: TGTGCCATCAGCCACGGACAGTTGAGCACAGATACGCAGTATTTT
abundance: few; d_gene: -; j_gene: TRBJ2-1; v_gene: TRBV12-5; CDR3aa: CASGLVTFEQFF; CDR3nt: TGTGCTAGTGGTTTGGTAACATTTGAGCAGTTCTTC
abundance: few; d_gene: TRBD2; j_gene: TRBJ2-7; v_gene: TRBV7-9; CDR3aa: CASTAPGGDYEQYF; CDR3nt: TGTGCCAGCACCGCCCCGGGAGGGGACTACGAGCAGTACTTC
abundance: -; d_gene: -; j_gene: TRBJ2-2; v_gene: TRBV4-2; CDR3aa: CASSQEGGTFANTGELFF; CDR3nt: TGTGCCAGCAGCCAAGAGGGGGGGACATTCGCGAACACCGGGGAGCTGTTTTTT
abundance: -; d_gene: -; j_gene: TRBJ2-7; v_gene: TRBV10-3; CDR3aa: CAISESSGPLEQYF; CDR3nt: TGTGCCATCAGTGAGTCCTCAGGGCCCCTCGAGCAGTACTTC
abundance: few; d_gene: -; j_gene: TRBJ1-2; v_gene: TRBV4-2; CDR3aa: CASSQLGGYVFYTF; CDR3nt: TGTGCCAGCAGCCAACTCGGTGGCTACGTGTTCTACACCTTC
abundance: -; d_gene: TRBD1; j_gene: TRBJ1-2; v_gene: TRBV5-4; CDR3aa: CASSSSGQGMEDTF; CDR3nt: TGTGCCAGCAGCTCCTCGGGACAGGGGATGGAGGACACCTTC
abundance: -; d_gene: TRBD2; j_gene: TRBJ2-3; v_gene: TRBV3-1; CDR3aa: CASSHLAGITDTQYF; CDR3nt: TGTGCCAGCAGCCACTTAGCGGGGATCACAGATACGCAGTATTTT
abundance: few; d_gene: TRBD1; j_gene: TRBJ1-2; v_gene: TRBV29-1; CDR3aa: CSVGGTERGDYGYTF; CDR3nt: TGCAGCGTTGGGGGGACAGAAAGGGGAGACTATGGCTACACCTTC
abundance: few; d_gene: -; j_gene: TRBJ2-2; v_gene: TRBV5-4; CDR3aa: CASRGYTGELFF; CDR3nt: TGTGCCAGCAGGGGGTACACCGGGGAGCTGTTTTTT
abundance: -; d_gene: TRBD2; j_gene: TRBJ2-2; v_gene: TRBV7-3; CDR3aa: CASSPRGGIANTGELFF; CDR3nt: TGTGCCAGCAGCCCGCGGGGGGGCATCGCGAACACCGGGGAGCTGTTTTTT
abundance: few; d_gene: -; j_gene: TRBJ2-7; v_gene: TRBV29-1; CDR3aa: CSAEGPGSYEQYF; CDR3nt: TGCAGCGCGGAAGGACCGGGTTCCTACGAGCAGTACTTC
abundance: -; d_gene: -; j_gene: TRBJ2-2; v_gene: TRBV7-8; CDR3aa: CASSFDSGGELFF; CDR3nt: TGTGCCAGCAGCTTTGATAGCGGCGGGGAGCTGTTTTTT
abundance: few; d_gene: -; j_gene: TRBJ1-2; v_gene: TRBV7-9; CDR3aa: CASSLASRVVYGYTF; CDR3nt: TGTGCCAGCAGCTTAGCGAGCAGGGTGGTCTATGGCTACACCTTC
abundance: -; d_gene: -; j_gene: TRBJ2-7; v_gene: TRBV15; CDR3aa: CATSLYQSYEQYF; CDR3nt: TGTGCCACCAGTCTCTACCAATCCTACGAGCAGTACTTC
abundance: -; d_gene: -; j_gene: TRBJ2-5; v_gene: TRBV29-1; CDR3aa: CSVGPGGETQYF; CDR3nt: TGCAGCGTTGGCCCAGGGGGGGAGACCCAGTACTTC
abundance: few; d_gene: -; j_gene: TRBJ1-3; v_gene: TRBV7-6; CDR3aa: CASSSPDRLGGNTIYF; CDR3nt: TGTGCCAGCAGCAGTCCCGACAGACTAGGTGGAAACACCATATATTTT
abundance: few; d_gene: -; j_gene: TRBJ1-1; v_gene: TRBV5-1; CDR3aa: CASRLSLNTEAFF; CDR3nt: TGCGCCAGTAGACTCAGCCTGAACACTGAAGCTTTCTTT
abundance: few; d_gene: -; j_gene: TRBJ2-1; v_gene: TRBV7-8; CDR3aa: CASSFIYNEQFF; CDR3nt: TGTGCCAGCAGCTTTATATACAATGAGCAGTTCTTC
abundance: many; d_gene: TRBD2; j_gene: TRBJ2-3; v_gene: TRBV4-2; CDR3aa: CASSQDIGGASDTQYF; CDR3nt: TGTGCCAGCAGCCAAGATATCGGGGGGGCTTCAGATACGCAGTATTTT
abundance: few; d_gene: -; j_gene: TRBJ2-2; v_gene: TRBV29-1; CDR3aa: CSVEPQDRTGELFF; CDR3nt: TGCAGCGTTGAACCACAGGACCGCACCGGGGAGCTGTTTTTT
abundance: -; d_gene: TRBD2; j_gene: TRBJ2-5; v_gene: TRBV14; CDR3aa: CASSRVREVKETQYF; CDR3nt: TGTGCCAGCAGCCGGGTCCGGGAGGTAAAAGAGACCCAGTACTTC
abundance: -; d_gene: -; j_gene: TRBJ1-2; v_gene: TRBV7-9; CDR3aa: CASSSGPGVGYGYTF; CDR3nt: TGTGCCAGCAGCTCCGGGCCAGGCGTGGGTTATGGCTACACCTTC
abundance: -; d_gene: -; j_gene: TRBJ1-1; v_gene: TRBV4-1; CDR3aa: CASSQDTSNTEAFF; CDR3nt: TGCGCCAGCAGCCAAGACACCTCCAACACTGAAGCTTTCTTT
abundance: -; d_gene: -; j_gene: TRBJ2-3; v_gene: TRBV7-3; CDR3aa: CASSLWTSDTQYF; CDR3nt: TGTGCCAGCAGCTTGTGGACCTCGGATACGCAGTATTTT
abundance: few; d_gene: -; j_gene: TRBJ2-3; v_gene: TRBV5-1; CDR3aa: CASSSGTGDTQYF; CDR3nt: TGCGCCAGCAGCTCCGGGACTGGAGATACGCAGTATTTT
abundance: few; d_gene: -; j_gene: TRBJ2-2; v_gene: TRBV27; CDR3aa: CALRKNTGELFF; CDR3nt: TGTGCCCTGCGGAAGAACACCGGGGAGCTGTTTTTT
abundance: once; d_gene: TRBD1; j_gene: TRBJ1-5; v_gene: TRBV24-1; CDR3aa: CATSDSGTGVGQPQHF; CDR3nt: TGTGCCACCAGTGATTCCGGGACAGGGGTAGGTCAGCCCCAGCATTTT
abundance: few; d_gene: TRBD2; j_gene: TRBJ2-7; v_gene: TRBV5-6; CDR3aa: CASSLAESGVSYEQYF; CDR3nt: TGTGCCAGCAGCTTGGCCGAAAGCGGGGTCTCCTACGAGCAGTACTTC
abundance: few; d_gene: -; j_gene: TRBJ2-1; v_gene: TRBV7-8; CDR3aa: CASSPEMGSGAYNEQFF; CDR3nt: TGTGCCAGCAGCCCTGAGATGGGTTCGGGGGCCTACAATGAGCAGTTCTTC
abundance: -; d_gene: -; j_gene: TRBJ2-1; v_gene: TRBV11-2; CDR3aa: CASSLETGISSYNEQFF; CDR3nt: TGTGCCAGCAGCTTAGAAACAGGAATCAGCTCCTACAATGAGCAGTTCTTC
abundance: -; d_gene: -; j_gene: TRBJ2-5; v_gene: TRBV10-3; CDR3aa: CAISESSVETQYF; CDR3nt: TGTGCCATCAGTGAGTCCAGCGTGGAGACCCAGTACTTC
abundance: once; d_gene: -; j_gene: TRBJ2-5; v_gene: TRBV7-6; CDR3aa: CASSTLLGVAETQYF; CDR3nt: TGTGCCAGCAGCACCCTCCTTGGGGTGGCGGAGACCCAGTACTTC
abundance: few; d_gene: -; j_gene: TRBJ2-7; v_gene: TRBV7-9; CDR3aa: CASSYGASEQYF; CDR3nt: TGTGCCAGCAGTTATGGGGCCTCCGAGCAGTACTTC
abundance: -; d_gene: TRBD1; j_gene: TRBJ1-3; v_gene: TRBV9; CDR3aa: CASSVGQGSGNTIYF; CDR3nt: TGTGCCAGCAGCGTCGGACAGGGCTCTGGAAACACCATATATTTT
abundance: -; d_gene: -; j_gene: TRBJ2-4; v_gene: TRBV29-1; CDR3aa: CSVRGPNIQYF; CDR3nt: TGCAGCGTGAGAGGACCAAACATTCAGTACTTC
abundance: -; d_gene: TRBD2; j_gene: TRBJ2-2; v_gene: TRBV12-3/TRBV12-4; CDR3aa: CASSSPGLAAGELFF; CDR3nt: TGTGCCAGCAGTTCCCCGGGACTAGCGGCCGGGGAGCTGTTTTTT
abundance: -; d_gene: -; j_gene: TRBJ2-5; v_gene: TRBV7-9; CDR3aa: CASSHTSQETQYF; CDR3nt: TGTGCCAGCAGCCACACTTCCCAAGAGACCCAGTACTTC
abundance: few; d_gene: -; j_gene: TRBJ1-5; v_gene: TRBV7-2; CDR3aa: CARGRGSNQPQHF; CDR3nt: TGTGCCAGGGGAAGAGGGAGCAATCAGCCCCAGCATTTT
abundance: -; d_gene: TRBD1; j_gene: TRBJ2-7; v_gene: TRBV7-9; CDR3aa: CASSPRQGAYEQYF; CDR3nt: TGTGCCAGCAGCCCCCGACAGGGGGCATACGAGCAGTACTTC
abundance: -; d_gene: -; j_gene: TRBJ1-2; v_gene: TRBV6-6; CDR3aa: CASSSGGLGYTF; CDR3nt: TGTGCCAGCAGTTCTGGAGGGCTTGGCTACACCTTC
abundance: -; d_gene: -; j_gene: TRBJ2-2; v_gene: TRBV7-9; CDR3aa: CARETGELFF; CDR3nt: TGTGCCAGGGAAACCGGGGAGCTGTTTTTT
abundance: few; d_gene: TRBD1; j_gene: TRBJ1-5; v_gene: TRBV20-1; CDR3aa: CSARDREGQPQHF; CDR3nt: TGCAGTGCTAGGGACAGGGAAGGGCAGCCCCAGCATTTT
abundance: -; d_gene: TRBD2; j_gene: TRBJ2-3; v_gene: TRBV7-2; CDR3aa: CASSLTSGGASVSATQYF; CDR3nt: TGTGCCAGCAGCCTGACTAGCGGGGGGGCCTCCGTTTCCGCTACGCAGTATTTT
abundance: -; d_gene: -; j_gene: TRBJ1-2; v_gene: TRBV5-6; CDR3aa: CASSPVTVNYGYTF; CDR3nt: TGTGCCAGCAGCCCCGTGACAGTAAACTATGGCTACACCTTC
abundance: -; d_gene: TRBD2; j_gene: TRBJ2-1; v_gene: TRBV4-3; CDR3aa: CASSPAGGYNEQFF; CDR3nt: TGCGCCAGCAGCCCAGCGGGGGGCTACAATGAGCAGTTCTTC
abundance: many; d_gene: -; j_gene: TRBJ2-2; v_gene: TRBV7-9; CDR3aa: CASSFRGSDTGELFF; CDR3nt: TGTGCCAGCAGCTTTCGGGGCTCGGACACCGGGGAGCTGTTTTTT
abundance: -; d_gene: TRBD2; j_gene: TRBJ2-3; v_gene: TRBV5-1; CDR3aa: CASTPPGTTTDTQYF; CDR3nt: TGCGCCAGCACCCCCCCCGGGACTACCACAGATACGCAGTATTTT
abundance: few; d_gene: TRBD1; j_gene: TRBJ1-3; v_gene: TRBV7-8; CDR3aa: CASRLGTGSGNTIYF; CDR3nt: TGTGCCAGCAGGCTCGGGACAGGGAGTGGAAACACCATATATTTT
abundance: once; d_gene: -; j_gene: TRBJ2-3; v_gene: TRBV15; CDR3aa: CATSGRWGTDTQYF; CDR3nt: TGTGCCACCAGCGGTAGGTGGGGGACAGATACGCAGTATTTT
abundance: few; d_gene: TRBD1; j_gene: TRBJ2-2; v_gene: TRBV6-5; CDR3aa: CASSYGQGFTGELFF; CDR3nt: TGTGCCAGCAGTTACGGACAGGGCTTCACCGGGGAGCTGTTTTTT